This T cell receptor (beta chain) appears in the sequencing data of a study of glioma-infiltrating T cells. In the study overall: Glioblastomas were WHO grade IV, sampled at first diagnosis; low-grade were grade II. Blood libraries targeted about 4.5- to 11-fold coverage of about one million T cells.

Amplification of TCR alpha and beta CDR3 regions from RNA used iRepertoire nested multiplex PCR. Each CDR3 protein gets one entry after TCRdb re-called the multiplex PCR reads with MiXCR. The table records around 350,000 distinct CDR3 sequences, 41% of them present only once. The CDR3 sequence is 14 residues long. Germline CDR1 DFQATT, CDR2 SNEGSKA (reference sequence). Trimming at V came to 6 bases and at J to 8 bases, leaving 8 bases not matched to a gene. The V gene is TRBV20-1, the J gene TRBJ1-4; TRBD1 matches at 11 bases. This TCR came from a human donor with low-grade glioma or glioblastoma, undergoing nonglioma brain surgery, or in good health (not recorded which). Sequencing was performed on glioma tissue, nonneoplastic brain tissue, or PBMCs (not recorded which). CDR3 sequence reads: CSANPGQGGEKLFF. The CDR3 nucleotides read TGCAGTGCGAACCCGGGACAGGGGGGGGAAAAACTGTTTTTT.